Listed below are T cell receptor beta chains from one sample, sequenced in a study of blood T cell repertoires in COVID-19. The data were produced by immunoSEQ multiplex PCR, yet TCRdb's version contains in-frame clones alone and is incomplete. Of 300,000 or so clones in the sample, 90% were seen once. Sequencing used PBMCs or T cells enriched from blood (not recorded which). All receptors derive from a man in his 60s who had recovered from COVID-19. Each CDR3 is given with its conserved first and last residue. Fields, in order: J gene, V gene, D gene, clone size, CDR3 DNA, CDR3 protein. A D gene is named only where the DNA matches it firmly. Only some rows state a clone size, as once, few, many or a class for expanded clones.

TRBJ2-7,TRBV29-1,NA,few,TGCAGCGTTGGGGAGAGCTCCTACGAGCAGTACTTC,CSVGESSYEQYF
TRBJ1-3,TRBV6-5,NA,NA,TGTGCCAGCAGTCCCGCGGGGGGAAACACCATATATTTT,CASSPAGGNTIYF
TRBJ1-4,TRBV3-1/TRBV3-2,NA,NA,TGTGCCAGCAGCCAAGTGGCCAGTGCAACTAATGAAAAACTGTTTTTT,CASSQVASATNEKLFF
TRBJ1-6,TRBV4-2,NA,NA,TGTGCCAGCAGCCGCTCGCCGCGAGGCGTGGGGCATTCACCCCTCCACTTT,CASSRSPRGVGHSPLHF
TRBJ2-7,TRBV4-1,NA,NA,TGCGCCAGCAGCCACGCGGGACGGACAACCTACGAGCAGTACTTC,CASSHAGRTTYEQYF
TRBJ2-7,TRBV7-9,NA,NA,TGTGCCAGCAGCCACACGTCCGGTCACTATAACTTCTCCTACGAGCAGTACTTC,CASSHTSGHYNFSYEQYF
TRBJ2-1,TRBV5-1,TRBD1,NA,TGCGCCAGCTGGGGGACAGCTCTTGACAATGAGCAGTTCTTC,CASWGTALDNEQFF
TRBJ2-7,TRBV27,TRBD2,NA,TGTGCCAGCAGTTTCGGCGGGAGGAGCTCCTACGAGCAGTACTTC,CASSFGGRSSYEQYF
TRBJ2-2,TRBV24-1,TRBD2,NA,TGTGCCACCAGTGATTCGGGACTAGCGGGAGTTGCCGGGGAGCTGTTTTTT,CATSDSGLAGVAGELFF
TRBJ2-7,TRBV7-3,NA,NA,TGTGCCAGCAGCCCAAAGACCCCCCCGGGTTACGAGCAGTACTTC,CASSPKTPPGYEQYF
TRBJ1-1,TRBV4-2,NA,NA,TGTGCCAGCAGCCAAGAGTCGATGCTCAGCACTGAAGCTTTCTTT,CASSQESMLSTEAFF
TRBJ1-2,TRBV9,NA,once,TGTGCCAGCAGCGTAGCATGGGCTGGCTACACCTTC,CASSVAWAGYTF
TRBJ1-3,TRBV7-6,NA,NA,TGTGCCAGCAGCTTAGATATATTAAACACCATATATTTT,CASSLDILNTIYF
TRBJ1-1,TRBV11-3,NA,NA,TGTGCCAGCAGCCTCCGCGTCATGAACACTGAAGCTTTCTTT,CASSLRVMNTEAFF
TRBJ2-7,TRBV11-3,TRBD1,NA,TGTGCCAGCAGCGCCCGGGACAGAGGCAAATCGGAGCAGTACTTC,CASSARDRGKSEQYF
TRBJ1-5,TRBV9,NA,few,TGTGCCAGGCGGACACTCCCCTATCAGCCCCAGCATTTT,CARRTLPYQPQHF
TRBJ2-3,TRBV7-2,TRBD2,NA,TGTGCCAGCAGCTCCCCTAGCGGGGGCCAAAGGACAGATACGCAGTATTTT,CASSSPSGGQRTDTQYF
TRBJ1-6,TRBV3-1/TRBV3-2,NA,NA,TGTGCCAGCAGAAACATGGGAGGAAATTCACCCCTCCACTTT,CASRNMGGNSPLHF
TRBJ1-5,TRBV27,NA,NA,TGTGCCAGCAGTTTGACCAGGAATCAGCCCCAGCATTTT,CASSLTRNQPQHF
TRBJ2-7,TRBV5-3,TRBD1,NA,TGTGCCAGAAGCCCAACCCGGACAGGGGTAAAAGCCTGCCTCCACGAGCAGTACTTC,CARSPTRTGVKACLHEQYF
TRBJ1-3,TRBV5-4,TRBD1,NA,TGTGCCAGCAGCAAGACAGGGGTTGGAAACACCATATATTTT,CASSKTGVGNTIYF
TRBJ2-1,TRBV5-5,TRBD2,NA,TGTGCCAGCAGCCTTCTGGGACTAGCCTACAATGAGCAGTTCTTC,CASSLLGLAYNEQFF